This T cell receptor (beta chain) was identified in a study of T cells in Graves' hyperthyroidism and ophthalmopathy. Study-level findings and limits: The blood repertoire included most of the expanded thyroid clonotypes above 0.001. Progression to ophthalmopathy was predicted a median of about 6.6 months early.

Each person with ophthalmopathy scored at least 3 on the Clinical Activity Score, reached NOSPECS grade 4 or higher, and had been ill under 3 months. The table lists this clonotype with many counts. Its antigen is not identified. Trimming cost V 0 bases and J 4 bases, with 5 bases left between them. From germline, CDR1 is SGHRS and CDR2 YFSETQ. The CDR3 runs 12 residues. It was RNA transcripts that yielded the amplified TCR beta CDR3 regions. HTBI primers were the set used in a first-round RT-PCR of the TCR CDR3. TCRdb used MiXCR to reprocess the multiplex PCR reads, holding one entry per CDR3 protein. The sample lists 530,000 or so distinct CDR3 sequences, around 22% occurring once.

This receptor was identified in a woman aged 25 to 39 with Graves' ophthalmopathy. This rearrangement joins TRBV5-1 to TRBJ2-7, with D hard to call. The specimen was blood. The CDR3 sequence is CASSLENYEQYF. The CDR3 DNA reads as TGCGCCAGCAGCTTGGAAAATTACGAGCAGTACTTC.